This TCR beta chain is drawn from a study of monozygotic twins with inflammatory bowel disease. The CDR3 totals 17 residues. Looked up from germline, CDR1 is SNHLY and CDR2 is FYNNEI. Using the 5' RACE reads, TCRdb records one entry per CDR3 protein without DNA. The sample includes approximately 150,000 distinct CDR3 sequences. The V and J genes are TRBV2 and TRBJ2-1. The TCR was taken from a human donor with ulcerative colitis or Crohn's disease, or a healthy co-twin of an affected twin (not recorded which). Specimen: blood. CDR3 sequence reads: CASSGGVLASSYNEQFF.